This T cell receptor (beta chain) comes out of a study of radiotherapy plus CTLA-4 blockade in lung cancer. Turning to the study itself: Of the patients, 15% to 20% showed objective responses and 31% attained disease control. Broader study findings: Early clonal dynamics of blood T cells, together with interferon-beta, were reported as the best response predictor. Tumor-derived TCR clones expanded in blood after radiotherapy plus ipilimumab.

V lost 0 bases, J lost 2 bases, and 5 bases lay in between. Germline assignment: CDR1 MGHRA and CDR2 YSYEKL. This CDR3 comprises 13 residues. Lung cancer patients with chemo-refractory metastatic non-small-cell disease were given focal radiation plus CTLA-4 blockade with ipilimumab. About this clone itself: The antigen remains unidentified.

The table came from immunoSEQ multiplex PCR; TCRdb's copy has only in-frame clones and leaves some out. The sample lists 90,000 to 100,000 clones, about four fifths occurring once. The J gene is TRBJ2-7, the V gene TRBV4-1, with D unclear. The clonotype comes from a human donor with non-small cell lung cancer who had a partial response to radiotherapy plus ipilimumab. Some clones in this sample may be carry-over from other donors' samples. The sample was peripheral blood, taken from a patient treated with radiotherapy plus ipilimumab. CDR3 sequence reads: CASSQDSAYEQYF. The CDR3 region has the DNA TGCGCCAGCAGCCAAGACAGTGCCTACGAGCAGTACTTC.